The 21 T cell receptor beta chains below all came from one sample that was sequenced in a study of cytotoxic CD8 clonotypes in ibrutinib-treated CLL. The protocol was immunoSEQ multiplex PCR, while the TCRdb copy is restricted to in-frame clones and leaves out a portion. The repertoire holds 200,000 to 250,000 clones, roughly 77% seen once, with 5.5% to 7% in the top ten. The specimen was PBMCs, collected after 12 months of ibrutinib treatment. Every receptor here comes from a human donor with chronic lymphocytic leukemia.

V gene TRBV5-1 combines with J gene TRBJ1-5; D possibly corresponds to TRBD1 (6 bases). Germline lookup yields CDR1 SGHRS and CDR2 YFSETQ. This CDR3 has 14 residues. The ends were cut back, 4 bases at V and 6 bases at J, with 14 bases in the middle. The CDR3 nucleotides are TGCGCCAGCAGCGCAGGGGATCCGGGTCAGCCCCAGCATTTT. As protein: CASSAGDPGQPQHF.

This chain joins TRBV6-5 and TRBJ1-5; maybe TRBD1 (6 bases). CDR3 length: 13 amino acids. V was pared by 6 bases and J by 7 bases, with 13 bases between. The V gene's germline CDR1 is MNHEY and CDR2 SVGAGI. The CDR3 loop reads CASSRQAKQPQHF. The CDR3 DNA sequence: TGTGCCAGCAGCAGACAGGCTAAACAGCCCCAGCATTTT.

The rearrangement joins TRBV5-1 to TRBJ1-1; D is possibly TRBD1 (5 bases). CDR1 and CDR2 from the germline V gene are SGHRS and YFSETQ. This CDR3 has 13 amino acids. Trimming took 2 bases from V and 4 from J, leaving 9 bases between them. This CDR3 is CASSLRGGTEAFF. CDR3 DNA sequence: TGCGCCAGCAGCTTAAGGGGTGGCACTGAAGCTTTCTTT. Supplemented by reference TRBV5-1 and TRBJ1-1, the full variable domain reads KAGVTQTPRYLIKTRGQQVTLSCSPISGHRSVSWYQQTPGQGLQFLFEYFSETQRNKGNFPGRFSGRQFSNSRSEMNVSTLELGDSALYLCASSLRGGTEAFFGQGTRLTVV.

The J gene is TRBJ2-1, the V gene TRBV30; maybe TRBD2 (6 bases). The ends were cut back, 1 base at V and 6 bases at J, with 16 bases in the middle. This CDR3 is built from 15 residues. From germline, CDR1 is GTSNPN and CDR2 SVGIG (reference sequence). CDR3 region: CAWSAWTMERNEQFF. CDR3 sequence (DNA): TGTGCCTGGAGTGCCTGGACTATGGAACGCAATGAGCAGTTCTTC.

In the case of this clone: Germline and junction disagree at one end, which may indicate a read error. The chain has TRBV5-1 and TRBJ2-7; 9 bases align to TRBD1. There are 14 residues in the CDR3. CDR1 and CDR2 from the germline V gene are SGHRS and YFSETQ. The CDR3 protein is CASRLGTGNYEQYF. CDR3 coding DNA: TGCGCCAGCAGGTTGGGGACAGGGAATTACGAGCAGTACTTC.

This chain uses TRBV18 with TRBJ1-1; 10 bases line up with TRBD1. Germline lookup yields CDR1 KGHSH and CDR2 LQKENI. V shed 6 bases and J 4 bases; nucleotides not matched to a gene: 8. The CDR3 spans 15 residues. This CDR3 reads CASSGTGDVSTEAFF. The CDR3 nucleotides are TGTGCCAGCTCGGGGACAGGGGACGTGAGCACTGAAGCTTTCTTT.

The chain uses TRBV5-1 and TRBJ1-1; D perhaps matches TRBD1 (5 bases). Looked up from germline, CDR1 is SGHRS and CDR2 is YFSETQ. V was trimmed by 1 base and J by 4 bases, leaving 14 bases between them. The CDR3 extends over 15 amino acids. CDR3 loop: CASSLSGGGITEAFF. CDR3 DNA: TGCGCCAGCAGCTTGTCTGGGGGAGGGATCACTGAAGCTTTCTTT.

This clone showed up just once. The V gene is TRBV29-1, the J gene TRBJ1-1; 9 bases are a match to TRBD1. Germline CDR1 reads SQVTM; CDR2 reads ANQGSEA. CDR3 length: 14 amino acids. V lost 7 bases, J lost 6 bases, and 12 bases stayed unmatched. The CDR3, as DNA: TGCAGCGCCCTACAGGGGGCGAGGGGTGCTGAAGCTTTCTTT. Translation: CSALQGARGAEAFF.

This chain joins TRBV6-5 and TRBJ1-1; 9 bases line up with TRBD1. Trimming took 1 base from V and 3 from J; bases not matched to a gene: 6. Germline V gene lookup returns CDR1 MNHEY and CDR2 SVGAGI. This CDR3 comprises 16 residues. In nucleotides, the CDR3 is TGTGCCAGCAGTTACTTACGAGGACAGGGGTACACTGAAGCTTTCTTT. Protein: CASSYLRGQGYTEAFF.

The gene calls are TRBV2 and TRBJ1-3; no firm D call. CDR1 and CDR2 from the germline V gene are SNHLY and FYNNEI. The CDR3 is made up of 17 amino acids. Trimming stripped 5 bases from V and 3 bases from J, with 20 bases between. In nucleotides, the CDR3 is TGTGCCAGCAGTAACCGGGTCCTTAACTCGGGTGGAAACACCATATATTTT. It codes for CASSNRVLNSGGNTIYF.

This chain uses TRBV5-1 with TRBJ2-5; possibly TRBD2 for D (6 bases). The ends were cut back, 1 base at V and 4 bases at J, with 8 bases in the middle. In germline, CDR1 is SGHRS, CDR2 YFSETQ. The CDR3 is 13 residues long. The CDR3 sequence is CASSLTSRETQYF. The CDR3 coding sequence is TGCGCCAGCAGCTTGACTAGCAGAGAGACCCAGTACTTC.

The V call is TRBV28, the J call TRBJ1-1, with a weak D call TRBD1 (6 bases). The V and J ends lost 7 bases and 1 base respectively, with 13 bases between them. Germline-derived CDR1 and CDR2 are MDHEN and SYDVKM. This CDR3 has 14 residues. The CDR3 DNA reads TGTGCCAGCAAGCCGGGACAACGGAACACTGAAGCTTTCTTT. Protein sequence: CASKPGQRNTEAFF.

The CDR3 DNA reads as TGTGCCAGCAGGACTAGCGGAAGCACAGATACGCAGTATTTT. Protein product: CASRTSGSTDTQYF. This chain links TRBV28 with TRBJ2-3, with 9 bases identical to TRBD2. The ends lost 6 bases at V and 0 bases at J; junction bases unmatched: 1. The germline V gene encodes CDR1 MDHEN and CDR2 SYDVKM. The CDR3 is made up of 14 amino acids.

The chain carries TRBV6-6 and TRBJ2-5, with 7 bases fitting TRBD1. The CDR3 sequence is 14 residues long. V dropped 7 bases and J dropped 3; count of bases not matched to a gene: 8. Looked up from germline, CDR1 is MNHNY and CDR2 is SVGAGI (reference sequence). Here the CDR3 reads CASKEGAVEETQYF. Written as DNA, the CDR3 is TGTGCCAGCAAAGAGGGGGCGGTGGAAGAGACCCAGTACTTC.

The V and J genes are TRBV11-1 and TRBJ1-2; maybe TRBD1 (5 bases). The V and J ends lost 5 bases and 4 bases respectively, with 11 bases between them. CDR1 is SGHAT and CDR2 is FQDESV in the germline V gene (reference sequence). The CDR3 has 13 residues. In DNA form, the CDR3 reads TGTGCCAGCAGCCCCGGACATGGCTATGGCTACACCTTC. Translating gives CASSPGHGYGYTF.

The CDR3 DNA reads TGCAGCGTTTGGGACAACTCCTACGAGCAGTACTTC. Translating it yields CSVWDNSYEQYF. V is TRBV29-1 and J is TRBJ2-7; the D gene is possibly TRBD1 (6 bases). CDR1 SQVTM and CDR2 ANQGSEA come from the germline V gene. The germline V and J ends were trimmed by 5 bases and 0 bases, with 8 bases remaining between them. The CDR3 spans 12 residues.

The CDR3 region is CASSRRPTQGRGTDTQYF. The CDR3 nucleotides read TGCGCCAGCAGCCGCAGACCCACACAGGGTCGGGGCACAGATACGCAGTATTTT. The chain is built from TRBV5-1 and TRBJ2-3; D may be TRBD1 (6 bases). Germline CDR1 is SGHRS and CDR2 is YFSETQ. Trimming removed 4 bases from V and 1 base from J, with 22 bases in between. The CDR3 totals 18 residues.

The chain recombines TRBV15 with TRBJ2-3; TRBD1 might be the D (6 bases). V lost 1 base, J lost 6 bases, and 8 bases lay in between. CDR1 is LNHNV and CDR2 is YYDKDF in the germline V gene (reference sequence). CDR3 length equals 13 residues. CDR3 coding DNA: TGTGCCACCAGCAGAGCGAGGGGGGATACGCAGTATTTT. Protein sequence: CATSRARGDTQYF.

The chain combines TRBV29-1 with TRBJ2-7; 7 bases agree with TRBD2. CDR1 and CDR2 (germline): SQVTM, ANQGSEA. The V gene end was trimmed by 4 bases and the J gene end by 3 bases; junction bases not matched to a gene: 3. The CDR3 length is 12 residues. CDR3 protein: CSVARGFYEQYF. The CDR3 DNA reads TGCAGCGTTGCGCGGGGGTTCTACGAGCAGTACTTC.

V is TRBV18 and J is TRBJ2-7, with 8 bases identical to TRBD1. The V and J ends lost 9 bases and 6 bases, in that order; junction bases with no gene match: 22. Germline CDR1 KGHSH, CDR2 LQKENI. This CDR3 comprises 17 residues. The CDR3 DNA follows: TGTGCCAGGATCGGGACAGGAGGATTCAAGGGGATCTCCGAGCAGTACTTC. This gives the protein CARIGTGGFKGISEQYF.

The chain employs TRBV5-1 and TRBJ1-2, with a tentative D call TRBD1 (6 bases). V gave up 4 bases and J gave up 0 bases, with 19 bases separating them. CDR1 and CDR2 (germline): SGHRS, YFSETQ. The CDR3 has 17 residues. CDR3 DNA sequence: TGCGCCAGCAGCCCCTCCCTAATACAGGGTGCTAACTATGGCTACACCTTC. As protein: CASSPSLIQGANYGYTF.